The T cell receptor beta chain under discussion was sequenced for a study of T-cell reconstitution after alpha-beta-depleted transplantation in children. Unique molecular identifiers were built into the TCRbeta library. TCRdb passed the PCR reads through MiXCR, listing each CDR3 protein once. The sample has approximately 1,000,000 distinct CDR3 sequences, roughly 29% seen once; the top ten hold 28%. Germline V gene sequence: CDR1 SQVTM, CDR2 ANQGSEA. The CDR3 contains 15 residues. V dropped 0 bases and J dropped 1 base, with 10 bases sitting between them. The chain couples TRBV29-1 to TRBJ1-3; D perhaps matches TRBD1 (5 bases). The TCR sequence derives from a boy younger than two who had a stem cell transplant for SCID, so the T cells may come from the graft donor. Sample: PBMCs, mostly from graft donor cells, taken 360 days after TCRalphabeta/CD19-depleted stem cell transplant. DNA for the CDR3: TGCAGCGTTGAAGATACGGGGACTTCTGGAAACACCATATATTTT. Its protein is CSVEDTGTSGNTIYF.